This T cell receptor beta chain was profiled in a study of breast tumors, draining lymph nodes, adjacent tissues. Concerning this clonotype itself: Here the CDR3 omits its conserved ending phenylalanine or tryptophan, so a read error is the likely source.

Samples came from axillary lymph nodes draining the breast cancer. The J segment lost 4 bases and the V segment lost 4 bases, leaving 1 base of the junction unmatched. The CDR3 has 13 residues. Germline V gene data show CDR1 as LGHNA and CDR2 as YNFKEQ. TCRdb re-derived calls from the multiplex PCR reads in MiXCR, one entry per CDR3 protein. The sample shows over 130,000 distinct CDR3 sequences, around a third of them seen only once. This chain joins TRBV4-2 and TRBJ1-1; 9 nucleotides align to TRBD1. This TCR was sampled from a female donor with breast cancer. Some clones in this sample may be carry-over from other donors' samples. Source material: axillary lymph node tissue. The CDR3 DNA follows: TGTGCCAGCAGCCCGACAGGGGGCACTGAAGCTTTCCTT. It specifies CASSPTGGTEAFL.